The T cell receptor (beta chain) described here comes from a study of shared clonotypes between healthy human individuals. Whole-study findings and limits: It was anticipated that sequencing depth would influence how many clonotypes donors shared. Few donors limited the genetic and exposure-history diversity represented.

Remarks on this clone: Its antigen is not known. Other DNA sequences within the sample encode an identical CDR3.

Using immunoSEQ multiplex PCR, the repertoire was profiled, and TCRdb retains in-frame clones only, with some absent. The sample includes approximately 330,000 clones, less than 75% of them seen just once. The receptor was derived from a man between 25 and 39 years old in good health. Sequenced sample: memory CD4+ T cells sorted from blood. Sample subset: CD45RA-negative fraction.

The CDR3 DNA follows: TGTGCCAGCAGTCAGCAGGGGGATACGCAGTATTTT. Encoded protein: CASSQQGDTQYF. The chain uses TRBV28 and TRBJ2-3, with TRBD1 as a possible D gene (6 bases). The CDR3 is made up of 12 amino acids. Germline CDR1 reads MDHEN; CDR2 reads SYDVKM. V lost 5 bases and J 6 bases, leaving 9 bases between the germline ends.